Presented here are 20 T cell receptor beta chains from one specimen sequenced in a study of regulatory T cells in long-lasting Graves disease. This sample's time point: newly diagnosed GD, antithyroid drugs for less than 3 months. Researchers made the TCR library from RNA that was extracted from PBMCs. In building TCR beta libraries, iRepertoire HTBI primers were used together with Arm-PCR of CDR3 regions. Via MiXCR, TCRdb re-called the multiplex PCR reads, giving one row per CDR3 protein. The sample holds about 470,000 distinct CDR3 sequences, 15% to 20% seen once. These sequences were also reported in another study, on T cells in Graves' hyperthyroidism and ophthalmopathy.

This sample comprised peripheral blood mononuclear cells (PBMCs), obtained at new diagnosis, from a patient treated with antithyroid drugs. The receptors here all came from a man aged 40-49 years with Graves disease.

The chain carries TRBV11-2 and TRBJ2-5; the D gene could be TRBD1 or TRBD2 (6 bases each). This CDR3 is 17 amino acids long. V lost 6 bases and J 5 bases, leaving 25 bases between the germline ends. From germline, CDR1 is SGHAT and CDR2 FQNNGV. The CDR3 region has the DNA TGTGCCAGCAGTACGCCAAAGGGGGGTGCCTCGGGGGAGACCCAGTACTTC. It codes for CASSTPKGGASGETQYF.

Many counts were recorded for this clonotype. The chain couples TRBV12-3 or TRBV12-4 to TRBJ1-1; D ambiguous. V dropped 6 bases and J dropped 0 bases, with 8 bases sitting between them. This CDR3 region has 13 residues. DNA for the CDR3: TGTGCCAGCAGCTTATTAGTGAACACTGAAGCTTTCTTT. Amino acid sequence: CASSLLVNTEAFF.

The sample holds many counts of this clonotype. The chain employs TRBV2 and TRBJ2-1; a possible D gene is TRBD2 (9 bases). V shed 6 bases and J shed 4 bases, with 28 bases lying between them. This CDR3 has 19 amino acids. The germline CDR1 and CDR2 sequences are SNHLY and FYNNEI. The CDR3 DNA is TGTGCCAGCAGGTTAGGACAGGGTTTGGCTAGCGGGACGTACAATGAGCAGTTCTTC. Amino acid sequence: CASRLGQGLASGTYNEQFF.

This clonotype appeared many times. This chain joins TRBV5-1 and TRBJ2-7; D ambiguous. Between the trimmed V and J ends, which lost 0 bases and 3 bases, there was a span of 10 bases. CDR1 is SGHRS and CDR2 is YFSETQ in the germline V gene. The CDR3 consists of 14 residues. The CDR3: CASSLGGTVYEQYF. Here the CDR3 DNA reads TGCGCCAGCAGCTTGGGGGGAACAGTCTACGAGCAGTACTTC.

This clonotype was counted at least ten times. The chain uses TRBV28 and TRBJ2-1, with 9 bases that match TRBD1. The V gene's germline CDR1 is MDHEN and CDR2 SYDVKM. This CDR3 comprises 15 residues. The J segment lost 7 bases and the V segment lost 5 bases, leaving 9 bases of the junction unmatched. CDR3 sequence: CASSEQGARVNEQFF. The CDR3 nucleotides read TGTGCCAGCAGTGAACAGGGGGCGCGGGTTAATGAGCAGTTCTTC.

Many counts were recorded for this clonotype. The rearrangement links TRBV7-9 to TRBJ2-2; 13 nucleotides line up with TRBD2. Germline CDR1 and CDR2: SEHNR and FQNEAQ (reference sequence). The V and J ends lost 6 bases and 6 bases, in that order; junction bases with no gene match: 4. The CDR3 is 15 amino acids. CDR3 amino acids: CASSTSGRAAGELFF. In DNA, the CDR3 is TGTGCCAGCAGTACTAGCGGGAGGGCCGCCGGGGAGCTGTTTTTT. Full variable domain (missing parts from reference TRBV7-9 and TRBJ2-2): DTGVSQNPRHKITKRGQNVTFRCDPISEHNRLYWYRQTLGQGPEFLTYFQNEAQLEKSRLLSDRFSAERPKGSFSTLEIQRTEQGDSAMYLCASSTSGRAAGELFFGEGSRLTVL.

V and J are TRBV29-1 and TRBJ2-7; 9 nucleotides match TRBD2. After removal of 3 bases from V and 6 bases from J, the junction contained 12 bases not matched to a gene. CDR1 is SQVTM and CDR2 is ANQGSEA in the germline V gene. The CDR3 has 15 amino acids. CDR3 protein: CSVELRAGGPSEQYF. CDR3 DNA sequence: TGCAGCGTTGAGTTAAGGGCGGGAGGGCCGTCCGAGCAGTACTTC.

This clonotype came up a few times. The chain couples TRBV12-3 or TRBV12-4 to TRBJ1-1, with TRBD1 as a possible D gene (5 bases). The CDR3 is 16 residues long. With 4 bases removed from V and 1 base from J, the gap between germline ends came to 16 bases. As DNA, the CDR3 is TGTGCCAGCAGTTCAACACCGGGACGGGAGAACACTGAAGCTTTCTTT. Translated, it gives CASSSTPGRENTEAFF.

The rearrangement links TRBV12-3 or TRBV12-4 to TRBJ1-6, with D maybe TRBD1 (6 bases). There are 15 residues in the CDR3. Trimming cost V 5 bases and J 7 bases, with 15 bases left between them. DNA of the CDR3: TGTGCCAGCAGTATTGGACAGTGGCGGAATTCACCCCTCCACTTT. This codes for CASSIGQWRNSPLHF.

The J gene is TRBJ2-7, the V gene TRBV18, with a tentative D call TRBD1 (6 bases). CDR3 length: 14 residues. V gave up 1 base and J gave up 4 bases, with 11 bases separating them. Germline assignment: CDR1 KGHSH and CDR2 LQKENI. Here the CDR3 reads CASSPQGHLYEQYF. DNA for the CDR3: TGTGCCAGCTCACCACAGGGACATCTATACGAGCAGTACTTC.

This sequence joins TRBV12-3 or TRBV12-4 and TRBJ1-1; D ambiguous. This CDR3 spans 13 amino acids. V lost 5 bases and J 5 bases, leaving 12 bases between the germline ends. CDR3 residues: CASSKDSWTEAFF. CDR3 coding DNA: TGTGCCAGCAGTAAGGACTCATGGACTGAAGCTTTCTTT.

The sample holds many counts of this clonotype. V is TRBV27 and J is TRBJ1-1, with unresolved D. Per germline, CDR1 MNHEY and CDR2 SMNVEV (reference sequence). V lost 0 bases to trimming and J lost 1 base, with 9 bases between them. The length of the CDR3 is 15 residues. In DNA, the CDR3 is TGTGCCAGCAGTTTATCTGGTCATCCGAACACTGAAGCTTTCTTT. Translated, it gives CASSLSGHPNTEAFF.

This clonotype was counted at least ten times. At one end, the junction sequence differs from germline, possibly due to a read error. The chain uses TRBV5-1 and TRBJ2-5; D might be TRBD1 or TRBD2, each matching 5 bases. Germline CDR1 is SGHRS and CDR2 is YFSETQ. This CDR3 has 15 amino acids. The CDR3 nucleotides are TGCGCCAGCAGCTCGGGACCGTCGCGAGGGGAGACTCAGTACTTC. The encoded protein is CASSSGPSRGETQYF.

As to this clonotype: A much larger clone differs from this one at a single base, so this may be a read error. The chain employs TRBV12-3 or TRBV12-4 and TRBJ1-2, with a possible D match to TRBD1 (6 bases). This CDR3 has 15 residues. The CDR3 sequence is CASSSSGLQGGGCTF. The DNA for the CDR3 is TGTGCCAGCAGTTCATCTGGATTACAAGGGGGGGGCTGCACCTTC.

In this sample, this clonotype turned up many times. The chain carries TRBV12-3 or TRBV12-4 and TRBJ1-5; 7 bases agree with TRBD1. Trimming removed 1 base from V and 4 bases from J; junction bases left unmatched: 4. The CDR3 consists of 15 residues. CDR3 in amino acids: CASSLGLTGNQPQHF. In DNA form, the CDR3 reads TGTGCCAGCAGTTTAGGGTTGACAGGGAATCAGCCCCAGCATTTT.

This clonotype appeared many times. V usage is TRBV7-2 and J usage is TRBJ2-3; a possible D gene is TRBD1 (5 bases). The CDR3 extends over 14 amino acids. In germline, CDR1 is SGHTA, CDR2 FQGNSA. V was clipped by 2 bases and J by 6 bases, with 12 bases between them. CDR3 residues: CASSLSPGPDTQYF. CDR3 DNA: TGTGCCAGCAGCTTATCGCCAGGGCCTGATACGCAGTATTTT.

The chain joins TRBV7-6 to TRBJ2-5, with 11 positions matching TRBD2. CDR1 is SGHVS, CDR2 FNYEAQ, per germline. The J segment lost 1 base and the V segment lost 3 bases, leaving 7 bases of the junction unmatched. This CDR3 region has 17 residues. CDR3 region: CASSFRLAGHFQETQYF. The CDR3 nucleotides read TGTGCCAGCAGCTTCCGACTAGCGGGACACTTCCAAGAGACCCAGTACTTC.

This clonotype was recorded at least ten times. The rearrangement joins TRBV6-1 to TRBJ2-7, with TRBD1 identical over 9 bases. The trim removed 6 bases at V and 10 bases at J, leaving 10 bases unmatched. Per germline, CDR1 MNHNS and CDR2 SASEGT. This CDR3 contains 13 residues. The CDR3 protein is CASRRGTGREQYF. Here the CDR3 DNA reads TGTGCCAGCAGGCGCGGGACAGGGCGGGAACAGTACTTC.

This clonotype was seen only a few times. The genes are TRBV7-3 and TRBJ2-5; 14 nucleotides align to TRBD2. The CDR3 totals 15 residues. Germline V gene data show CDR1 as SGHTA and CDR2 as FQGTGA. The junction had 4 bases not matched to a gene; V was cut back by 5 bases and J by 5 bases. In DNA, the CDR3 is TGTGCCAGCAGCCGACTAGCGGGAGGGTCGGAGACCCAGTACTTC. Residues: CASSRLAGGSETQYF. Filled out from reference TRBV7-3 and TRBJ2-5, the complete variable domain reads GAGVSQTPSNKVTEKGKYVELRCDPISGHTALYWYRQSLGQGPEFLIYFQGTGAADDSGLPNDRFFAVRPEGSVSTLKIQRTERGDSAVYLCASSRLAGGSETQYFGPGTRLLVL.

Many counts were recorded for this clonotype. The chain uses TRBV12-3 or TRBV12-4 and TRBJ2-7; 7 positions agree with TRBD2. CDR3 length: 14 amino acids. V dropped 3 bases and J dropped 6; count of bases not matched to a gene: 8. Written as DNA, the CDR3 is TGTGCCAGCAGTTTCGGGACTACTTCCCCCGAGCAGTACTTC. Residues: CASSFGTTSPEQYF.